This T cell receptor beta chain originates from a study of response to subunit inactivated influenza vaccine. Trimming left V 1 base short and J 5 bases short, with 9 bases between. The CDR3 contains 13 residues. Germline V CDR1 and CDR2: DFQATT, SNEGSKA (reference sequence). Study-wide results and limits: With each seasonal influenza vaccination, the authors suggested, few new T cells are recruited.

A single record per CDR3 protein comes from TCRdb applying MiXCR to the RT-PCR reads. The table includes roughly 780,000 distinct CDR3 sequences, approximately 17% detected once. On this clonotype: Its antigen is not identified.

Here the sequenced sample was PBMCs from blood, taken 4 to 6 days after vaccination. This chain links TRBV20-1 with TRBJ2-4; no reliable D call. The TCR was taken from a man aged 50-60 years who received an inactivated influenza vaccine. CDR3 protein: CSARVIEENIQYF. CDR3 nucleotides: TGCAGTGCTAGAGTTATAGAGGAAAACATTCAGTACTTC.